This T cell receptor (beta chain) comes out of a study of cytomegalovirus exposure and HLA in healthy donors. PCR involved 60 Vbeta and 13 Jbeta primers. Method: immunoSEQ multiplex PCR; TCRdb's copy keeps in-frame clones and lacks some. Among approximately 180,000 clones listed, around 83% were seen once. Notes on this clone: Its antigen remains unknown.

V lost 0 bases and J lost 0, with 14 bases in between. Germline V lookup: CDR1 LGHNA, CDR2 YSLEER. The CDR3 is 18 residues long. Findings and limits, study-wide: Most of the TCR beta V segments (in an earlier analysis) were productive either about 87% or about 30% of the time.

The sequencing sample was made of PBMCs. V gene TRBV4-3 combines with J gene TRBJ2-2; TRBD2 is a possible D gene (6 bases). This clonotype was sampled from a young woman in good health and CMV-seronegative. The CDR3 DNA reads TGCGCCAGCAGCCAAGATGGGGAGGTGATTACGAACACCGGGGAGCTGTTTTTT. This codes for CASSQDGEVITNTGELFF.